This T cell receptor (beta chain) was recovered during a study of technical replicates of blood from several donors. Clones were read by immunoSEQ multiplex PCR, and TCRdb kept only the in-frame ones, dropping some. The table has about 73,000 clones, roughly 90% seen once; the top ten hold about 4.3%. Per the germline V gene, CDR1 is GTSNPN and CDR2 is SVGIG (reference sequence). V shed 4 bases and J 4 bases; nucleotides not matched to a gene: 8. This CDR3 is built from 16 residues. V gene TRBV30 combines with J gene TRBJ2-5; 14 nucleotides agree with TRBD2. Sequencing was done on a sample of PBMCs. This sequence was found in a human donor in good health. Some clones in this sample may be carry-over from other donors' samples. The CDR3 DNA reads TGTGCCTGGAAGGAGGGACTAGCGGGAGTGGTAGAGACCCAGTACTTC. It is translated as CAWKEGLAGVVETQYF. Variable domain in full (rest from reference TRBV30 and TRBJ2-5): SQTIHQWPATLVQPVGSPLSLECTVEGTSNPNLYWYRQAAGRGLQLLFYSVGIGQISSEVPQNLSASRPQDRQFILSSKKLLLSDSGFYLCAWKEGLAGVVETQYFGPGTRLLVL.